This TCR beta chain was recorded in a study of shared clonotypes between healthy human individuals. Whole-study findings and limits: Shared across a few donors were around 5% of the naive CD4 clonotypes.

Germline-derived CDR1 and CDR2 are SGHTA and FQGTGA. The CDR3 totals 18 residues. V shed 3 bases, J shed 13 bases, and the junction held 21 bases outside the gene matches. Libraries were prepared by immunoSEQ multiplex PCR; TCRdb keeps only in-frame clonotypes and omits some of them. The data show some 2,500,000 clones, 93% seen once. Notes on this clone: No antigen is known for it.

V and J are TRBV7-3 and TRBJ2-1; 10 bases agree with TRBD2. This receptor was identified in a man aged 18 to 29 in good health. Some clones in this sample may be carry-over from other donors' samples. Sequencing input: naive CD4+ T cells from PBMCs. Subset defined: CD45RA+ positively selected. Here the CDR3 reads CASSFTPVTSGTIISQFF. The CDR3 DNA reads TGTGCCAGCAGCTTTACCCCAGTTACTAGCGGGACCATTATAAGTCAGTTCTTC.